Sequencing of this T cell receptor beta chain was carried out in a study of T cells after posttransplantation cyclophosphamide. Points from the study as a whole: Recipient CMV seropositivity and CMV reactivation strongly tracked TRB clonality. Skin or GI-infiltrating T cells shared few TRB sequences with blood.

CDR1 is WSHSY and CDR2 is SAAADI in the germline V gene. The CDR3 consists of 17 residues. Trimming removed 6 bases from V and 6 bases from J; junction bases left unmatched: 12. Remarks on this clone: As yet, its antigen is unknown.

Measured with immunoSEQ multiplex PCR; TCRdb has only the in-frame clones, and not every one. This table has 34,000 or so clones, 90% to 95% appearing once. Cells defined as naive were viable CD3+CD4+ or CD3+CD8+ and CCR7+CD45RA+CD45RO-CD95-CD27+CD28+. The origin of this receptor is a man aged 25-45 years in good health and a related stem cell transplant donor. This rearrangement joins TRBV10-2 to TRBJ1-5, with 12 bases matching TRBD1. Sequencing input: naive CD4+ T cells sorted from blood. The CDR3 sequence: CASRSGTGGAMAQPQHF. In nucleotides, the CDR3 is TGCGCCAGCAGATCCGGGACAGGGGGCGCGATGGCTCAGCCCCAGCATTTT.